The next 21 T cell receptor beta chains were all read from a single sample in a study of cytomegalovirus exposure and HLA in healthy donors. With 60 Vbeta and 13 Jbeta primers, the PCR was carried out. TCRdb's copy holds only in-frame clones and misses some; the assay was immunoSEQ multiplex PCR. The table counts over 100,000 clones; approximately 1.8% lies in the top ten. Input material: PBMCs. These receptors were collected from a man aged 18 to 35 in good health and CMV-seronegative.

J is TRBJ2-3 and V is TRBV10-3, with D perhaps matching TRBD1 (6 bases). This CDR3 is built from 16 residues. From germline, CDR1 is ENHRY and CDR2 SYGVKD. Deletions cut 0 bases from V and 2 bases from J, with 12 bases between. The CDR3 loop reads CAISESVGTPTDTQYF. CDR3 bases: TGTGCCATCAGTGAGTCGGTTGGGACACCCACAGATACGCAGTATTTT.

This chain connects TRBV7-8 to TRBJ2-5, with TRBD2 matching 14 bases. Germline V lookup: CDR1 SGHVS, CDR2 FQNEAQ. After removal of 3 bases from V and 5 bases from J, the junction contained 17 bases not matched to a gene. The CDR3 sequence is 20 residues long. Written as DNA, the CDR3 is TGTGCCAGCAGCTTCCCTAGACTAGCGGGGGGGCCTAATAGGCCCGAGACCCAGTACTTC. Amino acids: CASSFPRLAGGPNRPETQYF.

This chain links TRBV15 with TRBJ1-5; a weak D match, TRBD1 (6 bases). V was pared by 3 bases and J by 4 bases, with 13 bases between. The CDR3 loop spans 15 amino acids. Germline V gives CDR1 LNHNV, CDR2 YYDKDF (reference sequence). The CDR3 is CATSSTQGPNQPQHF. In nucleotides, the CDR3 is TGTGCCACCAGCAGTACCCAGGGGCCGAATCAGCCCCAGCATTTT.

The chain uses TRBV7-9 and TRBJ1-1; 7 bases agree with TRBD1. Trimming at V came to 5 bases and at J to 0 bases, leaving 12 bases not matched to a gene. The CDR3 consists of 17 residues. Germline V lookup: CDR1 SEHNR, CDR2 FQNEAQ (reference sequence). CDR3 sequence (DNA): TGTGCCAGCAGCCGTGGAGACAGGGTCCCCATGAACACTGAAGCTTTCTTT. It encodes CASSRGDRVPMNTEAFF.

CDR3 residues: CASSQGAGTRGTDTQYF. The CDR3 bases are TGCGCCAGCAGCCAAGGAGCCGGGACTAGGGGTACAGATACGCAGTATTTT. The chain carries TRBV4-3 and TRBJ2-3; TRBD2 matches 8 bases. This CDR3 is built from 17 residues. V was clipped by 1 base and J by 3 bases; unmatched bases: 9. The germline gives CDR1 LGHNA, CDR2 YSLEER.

V gene TRBV7-2 combines with J gene TRBJ2-7, with D tentatively TRBD1 (7 bases). The V and J ends lost 4 bases and 2 bases respectively, with 12 bases between them. The CDR3 is made up of 14 amino acids. Germline V gene lookup returns CDR1 SGHTA and CDR2 FQGNSA. The CDR3 DNA reads as TGTGCCAGCAGCTCTCAGGGGGGCGCCTACGAGCAGTACTTC. It codes for CASSSQGGAYEQYF.

The rearrangement uses TRBV18 and TRBJ2-7; 9 bases fit TRBD1. Per germline, CDR1 KGHSH and CDR2 LQKENI. The CDR3 runs to 14 residues. V was clipped by 3 bases and J by 4 bases; unmatched bases: 4. In nucleotides, the CDR3 is TGTGCCAGCTCACCGACAGGGGGGCCTTACGAGCAGTACTTC. Its translation: CASSPTGGPYEQYF.

The chain is built from TRBV6-6 and TRBJ1-2; D is perhaps TRBD1 (5 bases). The CDR3 length is 15 residues. V lost 5 bases, J lost 3 bases, and 16 bases lay in between. Germline V gene lookup returns CDR1 MNHNY and CDR2 SVGAGI (reference sequence). CDR3 nucleotides: TGTGCCAGCAGTGCACCGGGACTAGGGGACTATGGCTACACCTTC. Protein product: CASSAPGLGDYGYTF.

A word on this clone: Other DNA variants within this sample encode the same CDR3. This chain uses TRBV9 with TRBJ1-3; 7 positions match TRBD1. V lost 0 bases and J lost 3; bases outside the gene matches: 0. This CDR3 spans 14 amino acids. Per germline, CDR1 SGDLS and CDR2 YYNGEE. The CDR3 protein is CASSVGDSGNTIYF. CDR3 nucleotides: TGTGCCAGCAGCGTAGGGGACAGTGGAAACACCATATATTTT.

V usage is TRBV4-2 and J usage is TRBJ1-2; the D is unclear. The CDR3 extends over 14 amino acids. Germline V gives CDR1 LGHNA, CDR2 YNFKEQ. V lost 0 bases to trimming and J lost 4 bases, with 9 bases between them. CDR3 in DNA: TGTGCCAGCAGCCAAGATCGGACTTTCTATGGCTACACCTTC. Protein product: CASSQDRTFYGYTF.

This rearrangement joins TRBV28 to TRBJ1-6, with 8 bases aligning to TRBD1. Germline V gives CDR1 MDHEN, CDR2 SYDVKM. This CDR3 is 17 amino acids long. The V gene end was trimmed by 6 bases and the J gene end by 7 bases; junction bases not matched to a gene: 14. The CDR3 loop is CASSLGQVGLGNSPLHF. The CDR3 DNA follows: TGTGCCAGCAGCCTGGGACAGGTGGGGTTGGGGAATTCACCCCTCCACTTT.

The chain has TRBV28 and TRBJ2-2; TRBD1 is a possible D gene (5 bases). Germline CDR1 is MDHEN and CDR2 is SYDVKM. This CDR3 comprises 14 residues. Trimming cost V 3 bases and J 7 bases, with 12 bases left between them. The CDR3 protein is CASSFPDRYGELFF. The CDR3 DNA reads TGTGCCAGCAGTTTCCCAGACAGATACGGGGAGCTGTTTTTT.

The chain is built from TRBV2 and TRBJ2-5; D call uncertain. Deletions cut 3 bases from V and 2 bases from J, with 10 bases between. This CDR3 has 14 amino acids. Per the germline V gene, CDR1 is SNHLY and CDR2 is FYNNEI. The CDR3 sequence: CASSEVQLQETQYF. The CDR3 DNA reads as TGTGCCAGCAGTGAGGTACAGCTACAAGAGACCCAGTACTTC.

The chain joins TRBV29-1 to TRBJ2-3, with unresolved D. The CDR3 length is 11 residues. Per germline, CDR1 SQVTM and CDR2 ANQGSEA. The V and J ends lost 7 bases and 2 bases respectively, with 7 bases between them. CDR3 in amino acids: CSAISTDTQYF. As DNA, the CDR3 is TGCAGCGCAATTTCCACAGATACGCAGTATTTT.

CDR3 nucleotides: TGTGCCAGCATTTCTTTCCTGCAGAGCAATCAGCCCCAGCATTTT. Protein sequence: CASISFLQSNQPQHF. The rearrangement links TRBV28 to TRBJ1-5, with D uncertain. Germline V CDR1 and CDR2: MDHEN, SYDVKM. V was pared by 7 bases and J by 1 base, with 14 bases between. The CDR3 contains 15 residues. The full variable domain, rest sourced from reference TRBV28 and TRBJ1-5, is DVKVTQSSRYLVKRTGEKVFLECVQDMDHENMFWYRQDPGLGLRLIYFSYDVKMKEKGDIPEGYSVSREKKERFSLILESASTNQTSMYLCASISFLQSNQPQHFGDGTRLSIL.

V and J are TRBV25-1 and TRBJ1-1, with D perhaps matching TRBD1 (5 bases). The germline gives CDR1 MGHDK, CDR2 SYGVNS. V lost 7 bases to trimming and J lost 0 bases, with 6 bases between them. The CDR3 sequence is 12 residues long. CDR3: CASKTVNTEAFF. CDR3 nucleotides: TGTGCCAGCAAGACAGTGAACACTGAAGCTTTCTTT.

The chain uses TRBV19 and TRBJ2-1; the match to TRBD2 covers 9 bases. CDR1 and CDR2 from the germline V gene are LNHDA and SQIVND (reference sequence). The CDR3 is 13 residues long. The trim removed 4 bases at V and 10 bases at J, leaving 5 bases unmatched. The CDR3 DNA sequence: TGTGCCAGTAGTACTAGCGGGACGCAGGAGCAGTTCTTC. Translated, it gives CASSTSGTQEQFF.

Concerning this clone: At one boundary the junction diverges from the germline segment, which might be a read error. The chain couples TRBV9 to TRBJ2-2, with 7 bases lining up with TRBD1. The CDR3 sequence is 16 residues long. Germline CDR1 SGDLS, CDR2 YYNGEE. CDR3 sequence reads: CASSVVDRPNTGELFF. The DNA of the CDR3 is TGTGCCAGCAGCGTAGTGGACAGGCCGAATACCGGGGAGCTGTTTTTT.

V and J are TRBV6-5 and TRBJ1-2; 7 bases line up with TRBD1. V lost 2 bases to trimming and J lost 8 bases; unmatched junction nucleotides: 11. The CDR3 is 15 amino acids. Germline V gene sequence: CDR1 MNHEY, CDR2 SVGAGI. CDR3 coding DNA: TGTGCCAGCAGTTACCAACAACAGGGGTCTAGCGGCTACACCTTC. Translating gives CASSYQQQGSSGYTF.

This chain uses TRBV9 with TRBJ1-2; 7 bases align to TRBD1. Germline lookup yields CDR1 SGDLS and CDR2 YYNGEE. CDR3 length equals 15 residues. V was pared by 0 bases and J by 0 bases, with 2 bases of the junction left unmatched. Here the CDR3 reads CASSVGGTANYGYTF. The CDR3 bases are TGTGCCAGCAGCGTAGGGGGGACAGCTAACTATGGCTACACCTTC.

This sequence joins TRBV18 and TRBJ2-2; D remains unclear. The CDR3 spans 16 residues. Germline V gives CDR1 KGHSH, CDR2 LQKENI. Deletions cut 1 base from V and 0 bases from J, with 9 bases between. The chain's CDR3 is CASSPREAPNTGELFF. The CDR3, as DNA: TGTGCCAGCTCACCACGCGAGGCCCCGAACACCGGGGAGCTGTTTTTT. Using reference TRBV18 and TRBJ2-2 for the parts outside the CDR3, the full variable domain is NAGVMQNPRHLVRRRGQEARLRCSPMKGHSHVYWYRQLPEEGLKFMVYLQKENIIDESGMPKERFSAEFPKEGPSILRIQQVVRGDSAAYFCASSPREAPNTGELFFGEGSRLTVL.